The 13 T cell receptor beta chains listed next were all sequenced from one sample in a study of T cell repertoires in cytomegalovirus infection. Each CDR3 protein is one row after TCRdb ran MiXCR on the reads. The table has over 150,000 distinct CDR3 sequences, 15% to 20% seen once. Specimen: CD8+ T cells from PBMCs. The origin of the receptors is a human donor in good health (CMV status not recorded). Some clones in this sample may be carry-over from other donors' samples.

This clonotype was counted many times. J is TRBJ2-1 and V is TRBV7-9; TRBD1 matches 8 bases. CDR3 length: 13 amino acids. V lost 5 bases to trimming and J lost 8 bases; unmatched junction nucleotides: 5. The germline CDR1 and CDR2 sequences are SEHNR and FQNEAQ (reference sequence). The CDR3 DNA sequence: TGTGCCAGCAGCGGACAGGGTAACGATGAGCAGTTCTTC. Protein: CASSGQGNDEQFF.

The genes are TRBV20-1 and TRBJ1-2; 8 nucleotides match TRBD1. The CDR3 has 13 residues. The J segment lost 6 bases and the V segment lost 5 bases, leaving 8 bases of the junction unmatched. Germline CDR1 DFQATT, CDR2 SNEGSKA (reference sequence). The CDR3 protein is CSALQGARDGYTF. CDR3 in DNA: TGCAGTGCTCTTCAGGGGGCCCGAGATGGCTACACCTTC.

The gene calls are TRBV19 and TRBJ1-2, with TRBD1 matching over 7 bases. V trimming: 2 bases; J trimming: 4 bases; junction bases outside the gene matches: 10. Germline V lookup: CDR1 LNHDA, CDR2 SQIVND (reference sequence). The CDR3 totals 16 residues. CDR3: CASSIWGQKTVYGYTF. The CDR3 bases are TGTGCCAGTAGTATATGGGGACAGAAAACCGTCTATGGCTACACCTTC.

This clonotype was seen more than once but under ten times. This chain connects TRBV12-3 or TRBV12-4 to TRBJ1-4; 10 bases align to TRBD1. V trimming: 6 bases; J trimming: 0 bases; junction bases outside the gene matches: 7. The CDR3 runs 17 residues. CDR3 sequence reads: CASSAPGQGTTNEKLFF. The CDR3, as DNA: TGTGCCAGCAGCGCTCCGGGACAGGGGACAACTAATGAAAAACTGTTTTTT.

DNA of the CDR3: TGTGCCAGCAGCTCCACCCGGGACTGGGACAATGAGCAGTTCTTC. This encodes CASSSTRDWDNEQFF. The rearrangement links TRBV7-3 to TRBJ2-1; D might be TRBD2 (6 bases). The V gene lost 4 bases and the J gene lost 5 bases, with 15 bases spanning the gap. Per germline, CDR1 SGHTA and CDR2 FQGTGA. The CDR3 spans 15 residues.

This clonotype has only a few counts. This sequence joins TRBV5-1 and TRBJ2-5; TRBD2 is a possible D gene (6 bases). CDR1 is SGHRS and CDR2 is YFSETQ in the germline V gene. The CDR3 has 14 residues. The V and J ends lost 4 bases and 1 base respectively, with 11 bases between them. In DNA form, the CDR3 reads TGCGCCAGCAGCGAGGGACTGAGCCAAGAGACCCAGTACTTC. Amino acid sequence: CASSEGLSQETQYF.

This clonotype is a singleton in its sample. The chain employs TRBV11-1 and TRBJ2-5, with D possibly TRBD2 on 6 matching bases. The CDR3 length is 13 residues. Germline loops: CDR1 SGHAT, CDR2 FQDESV (reference sequence). Deletions cut 7 bases from V and 5 bases from J, with 14 bases between. The CDR3 DNA reads as TGTGCCAGCACCCTTCCGGGGGTCGAGACCCAGTACTTC. Its protein is CASTLPGVETQYF.

Remarks on this clonotype: A single base separates this from a much larger clone, so it may be a read error. The chain uses TRBV6-6 and TRBJ2-2; D may match TRBD1 or TRBD2 (5 bases each). Germline V lookup: CDR1 MNHNY, CDR2 SVGAGI (reference sequence). This CDR3 has 15 amino acids. CDR3 nucleotide sequence: TGTGACAGCAGTTACCCCAGGGCGGGCACCGGGGAGCTGTTTTTT. This codes for CDSSYPRAGTGELFF.

In its sample, this clonotype was seen a few times. This chain connects TRBV30 to TRBJ1-1, with D perhaps TRBD1 (5 bases). The CDR3 has 11 residues. Germline-derived CDR1 and CDR2 are GTSNPN and SVGIG (reference sequence). Between the trimmed V and J ends, which lost 2 bases and 7 bases, there was a span of 8 bases. The CDR3 here is CAWSRDREAFF. CDR3 nucleotides: TGTGCCTGGAGTAGGGACCGTGAAGCTTTCTTT. Full variable domain (outside the CDR3, taken from reference TRBV30 and TRBJ1-1): SQTIHQWPATLVQPVGSPLSLECTVEGTSNPNLYWYRQAAGRGLQLLFYSVGIGQISSEVPQNLSASRPQDRQFILSSKKLLLSDSGFYLCAWSRDREAFFGQGTRLTVV.

The chain carries TRBV7-2 and TRBJ2-1; 7 bases match TRBD1. Trimming cost V 4 bases and J 6 bases; bases outside gene matches: 18. CDR3 size: 18 residues. Germline lookup yields CDR1 SGHTA and CDR2 FQGNSA. CDR3 bases: TGTGCCAGCAGCTCCACCCACGGACAGGTAGATTTTGCCAATGAGCAGTTCTTC. This gives the protein CASSSTHGQVDFANEQFF.

The gene calls are TRBV11-2 and TRBJ1-2; a weak D match, TRBD1 (5 bases). V gave up 5 bases and J gave up 1 base, with 17 bases separating them. Per germline, CDR1 SGHAT and CDR2 FQNNGV. This CDR3 spans 16 amino acids. Here the CDR3 DNA reads TGTGCCAGCAGCATTCCAGGGACCGATAATAACTATGGCTACACCTTC. Translation gives CASSIPGTDNNYGYTF.

This clonotype was picked up a small number of times. The CDR3 loop reads CASSPGHLNQPQHF. The DNA of the CDR3 is TGTGCCAGCAGCCCGGGACATCTAAATCAGCCCCAGCATTTT. The V gene is TRBV14, the J gene TRBJ1-5, with a tentative D call TRBD1 (6 bases). This CDR3 has 14 amino acids. The germline CDR1 and CDR2 sequences are SGHDN and FVKESK. V was clipped by 4 bases and J by 4 bases, with 11 bases between them.

This rearrangement joins TRBV7-2 to TRBJ1-2; D might be TRBD1 (6 bases). V was trimmed by 8 bases and J by 5 bases, leaving 21 bases between them. CDR3 length equals 15 residues. Germline V CDR1 and CDR2: SGHTA, FQGNSA. The CDR3 DNA reads as TGTGCCAGCCGAGACCCGCCGGGGGCGAGTTATGGCTACACCTTC. Its translation is CASRDPPGASYGYTF.